This T cell receptor (beta chain) is drawn from a study of blood T cell repertoires in COVID-19. Study information: The United States, Italy and Spain were the sources of the acute and convalescent COVID-19 samples.

The CDR3 is 12 amino acids. Germline loops: CDR1 SGHVS, CDR2 FQNEAQ. Unmatched junction bases numbered 1, after V lost 5 bases and J lost 4 bases. Patients in Seattle were enrolled during active infection, then followed longitudinally. Original analysis: Amplified reference gene primers provided the basis for estimating nucleated cell counts. Profiling relied on immunoSEQ multiplex PCR, and the TCRdb table lists in-frame clones only, not all of them. That table supplies the V and J calls and clone size; D and trimming were determined from the DNA. The sample holds about 440,000 clones, about 91% seen once.

Sequenced material: peripheral blood. This TCR derives from a woman between 45 and 65 years old with COVID-19, enrolled during active disease. This chain links TRBV7-8 with TRBJ2-7, with 8 bases aligning to TRBD1. The CDR3 region is CASSRTGYEQYF. CDR3 sequence (DNA): TGTGCCAGCAGCCGGACAGGGTACGAGCAGTACTTC.